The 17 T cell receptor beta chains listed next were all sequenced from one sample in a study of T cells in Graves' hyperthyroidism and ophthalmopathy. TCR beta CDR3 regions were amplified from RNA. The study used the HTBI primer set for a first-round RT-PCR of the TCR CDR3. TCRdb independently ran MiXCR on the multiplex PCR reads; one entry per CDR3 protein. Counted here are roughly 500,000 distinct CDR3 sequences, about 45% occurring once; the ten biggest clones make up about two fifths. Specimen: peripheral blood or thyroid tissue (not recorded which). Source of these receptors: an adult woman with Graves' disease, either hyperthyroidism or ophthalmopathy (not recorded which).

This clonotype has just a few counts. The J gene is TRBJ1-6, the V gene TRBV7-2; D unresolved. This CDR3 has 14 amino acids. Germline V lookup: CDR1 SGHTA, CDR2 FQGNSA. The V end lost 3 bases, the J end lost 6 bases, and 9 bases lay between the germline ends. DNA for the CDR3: TGTGCCAGCAGCTTCGCATCGGGTAATTCACCCCTCCACTTT. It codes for CASSFASGNSPLHF. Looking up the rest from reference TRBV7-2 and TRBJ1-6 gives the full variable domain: GAGVSQSPSNKVTEKGKDVELRCDPISGHTALYWYRQSLGQGLEFLIYFQGNSAPDKSGLPSDRFSAERTGGSVSTLTIQRTQQEDSAVYLCASSFASGNSPLHFGNGTRLTVT.

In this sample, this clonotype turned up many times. CDR3 DNA: TGTGCCAGCAGCTTGCCTCAGGGGGCTAAAGGTGTAAGGCCAAAGACCCAGTACTTC. Translated, it gives CASSLPQGAKGVRPKTQYF. This rearrangement joins TRBV7-6 to TRBJ2-5, with 8 bases matching TRBD1. The CDR3 contains 19 residues. V shed 3 bases, J shed 6 bases, and the junction held 21 bases outside the gene matches. Germline V gene data show CDR1 as SGHVS and CDR2 as FNYEAQ. Together with reference TRBV7-6 and TRBJ2-5, the CDR3 gives the full variable domain: GAGVSQSPRYKVTKRGQDVALRCDPISGHVSLYWYRQALGQGPEFLTYFNYEAQQDKSGLPNDRFSAERPEGSISTLTIQRTEQRDSAMYRCASSLPQGAKGVRPKTQYFGPGTRLLVL.

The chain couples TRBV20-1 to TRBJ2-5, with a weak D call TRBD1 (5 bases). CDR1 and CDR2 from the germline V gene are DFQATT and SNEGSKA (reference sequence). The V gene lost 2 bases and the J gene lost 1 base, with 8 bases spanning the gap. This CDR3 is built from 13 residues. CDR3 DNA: TGCAGTGCTAGAAAGGGGTCCCAAGAGACCCAGTACTTC. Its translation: CSARKGSQETQYF.

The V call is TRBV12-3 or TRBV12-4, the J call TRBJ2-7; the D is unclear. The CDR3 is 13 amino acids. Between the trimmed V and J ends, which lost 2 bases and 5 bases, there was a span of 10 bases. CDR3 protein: CASSLQVLDEQYF. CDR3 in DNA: TGTGCCAGCAGTTTACAGGTGCTGGACGAGCAGTACTTC.

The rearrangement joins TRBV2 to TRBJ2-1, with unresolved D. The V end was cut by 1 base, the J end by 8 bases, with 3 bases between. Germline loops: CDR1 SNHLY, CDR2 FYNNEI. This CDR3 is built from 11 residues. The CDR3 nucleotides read TGTGCCAGCAGTGAAGTGTATGAGCAGTTCTTC. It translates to CASSEVYEQFF.

The CDR3 region is CASRGRGTPLHF. The CDR3 bases are TGTGCCAGCAGGGGCAGGGGTACACCCCTCCACTTT. This rearrangement joins TRBV2 to TRBJ1-6; D is possibly TRBD1 (6 bases). This CDR3 is 12 amino acids long. The V and J ends lost 6 bases and 11 bases respectively, with 11 bases between them. Germline loops: CDR1 SNHLY, CDR2 FYNNEI.

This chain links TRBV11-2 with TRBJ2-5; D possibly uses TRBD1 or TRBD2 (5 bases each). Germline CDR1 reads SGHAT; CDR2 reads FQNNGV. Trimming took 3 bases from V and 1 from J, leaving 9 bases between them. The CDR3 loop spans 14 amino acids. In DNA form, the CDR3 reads TGTGCCAGCAGCTTTGAGGGACCCCAAGAGACCCAGTACTTC. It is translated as CASSFEGPQETQYF.

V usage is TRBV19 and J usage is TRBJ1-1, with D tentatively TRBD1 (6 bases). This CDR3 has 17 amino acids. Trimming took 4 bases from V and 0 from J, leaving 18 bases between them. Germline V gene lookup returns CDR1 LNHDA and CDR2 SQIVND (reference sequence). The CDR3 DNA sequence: TGTGCCAGTAGTACGCCCAGACAGGCCCGGGTGAACACTGAAGCTTTCTTT. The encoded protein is CASSTPRQARVNTEAFF.

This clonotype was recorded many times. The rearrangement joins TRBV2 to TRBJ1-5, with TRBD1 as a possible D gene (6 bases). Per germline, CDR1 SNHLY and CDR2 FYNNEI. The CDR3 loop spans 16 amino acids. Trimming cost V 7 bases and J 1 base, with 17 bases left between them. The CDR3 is CASTKEGRGSNQPQHF. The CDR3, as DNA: TGTGCCAGCACCAAAGAGGGAAGGGGGAGCAATCAGCCCCAGCATTTT.

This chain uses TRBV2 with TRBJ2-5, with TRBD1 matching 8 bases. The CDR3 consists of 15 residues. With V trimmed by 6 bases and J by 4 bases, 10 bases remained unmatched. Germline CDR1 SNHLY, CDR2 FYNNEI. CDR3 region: CASRQGTGGSETQYF. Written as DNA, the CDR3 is TGTGCCAGCAGACAAGGAACAGGGGGGTCAGAGACCCAGTACTTC.

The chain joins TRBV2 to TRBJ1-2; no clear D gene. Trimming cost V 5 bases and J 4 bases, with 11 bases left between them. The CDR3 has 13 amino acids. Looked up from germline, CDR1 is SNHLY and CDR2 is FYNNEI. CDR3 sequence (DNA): TGTGCCAGCAGTTTCAGCCGGAGCTATGGCTACACCTTC. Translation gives CASSFSRSYGYTF.

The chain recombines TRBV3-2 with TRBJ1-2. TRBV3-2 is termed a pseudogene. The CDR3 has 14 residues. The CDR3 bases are TGTGCCAGCAGCCAACTGACAACCAACTATGGCTACACCTTC. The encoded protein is CASSQLTTNYGYTF.

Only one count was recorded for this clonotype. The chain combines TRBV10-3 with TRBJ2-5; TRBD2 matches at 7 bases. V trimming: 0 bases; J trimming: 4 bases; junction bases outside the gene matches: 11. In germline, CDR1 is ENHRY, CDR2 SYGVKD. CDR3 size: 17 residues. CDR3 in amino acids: CAISESTYSGEGETQYF. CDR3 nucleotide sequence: TGTGCCATCAGTGAGTCGACGTATTCCGGGGAGGGAGAGACCCAGTACTTC.

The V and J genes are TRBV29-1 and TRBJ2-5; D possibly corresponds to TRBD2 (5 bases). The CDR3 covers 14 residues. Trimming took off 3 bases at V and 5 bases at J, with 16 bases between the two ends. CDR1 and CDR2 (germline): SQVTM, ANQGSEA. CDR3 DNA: TGCAGCGTTGAGTCTCGGGAAGCTTGGGAGACCCAGTACTTC. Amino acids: CSVESREAWETQYF.

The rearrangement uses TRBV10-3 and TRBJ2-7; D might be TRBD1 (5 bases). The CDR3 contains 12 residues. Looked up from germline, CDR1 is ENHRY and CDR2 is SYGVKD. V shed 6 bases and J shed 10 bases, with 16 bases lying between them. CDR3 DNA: TGTGCCATCAGCAAGGATGGACAAGACCAGTACTTC. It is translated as CAISKDGQDQYF.

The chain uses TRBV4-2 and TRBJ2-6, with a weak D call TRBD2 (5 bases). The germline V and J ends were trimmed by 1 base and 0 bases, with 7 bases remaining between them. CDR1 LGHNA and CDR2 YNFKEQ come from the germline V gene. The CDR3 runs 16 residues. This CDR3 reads CASSQVRGSGANVLTF. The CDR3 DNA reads TGTGCCAGCAGCCAAGTCCGGGGCTCTGGGGCCAACGTCCTGACTTTC.

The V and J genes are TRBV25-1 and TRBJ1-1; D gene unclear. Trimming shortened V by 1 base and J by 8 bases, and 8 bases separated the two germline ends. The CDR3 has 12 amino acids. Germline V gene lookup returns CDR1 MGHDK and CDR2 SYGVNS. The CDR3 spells CASSESVEEAFF. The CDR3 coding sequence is TGTGCCAGCAGTGAATCGGTCGAAGAAGCTTTCTTT.